What follows are 5 T cell receptor beta chains derived from one specimen sequenced in a study of response to subunit inactivated influenza vaccine. One entry per CDR3 protein results from TCRdb running MiXCR on the RT-PCR reads. The sample has around 650,000 distinct CDR3 sequences; less than 20% are singletons. The material sequenced was PBMCs from blood, taken about 12 days after vaccination. All receptors come from a man aged 50-59 years who received an inactivated influenza vaccine.

This clonotype was counted many times. The CDR3 ends on some other residue instead of the conserved phenylalanine or tryptophan, so this is likely a read error. It is unclear where the CDR3 begins or ends on the DNA, so no DNA is shown, and the CDR3 is as TCRdb lists it. The V gene is TRBV4-3, the J gene TRBJ2-3; the D call TRBD1 from the table was never checked on the DNA. Germline lookup yields CDR1 LGHNA and CDR2 YSLEER. The CDR3 is 12 residues long, counting both termini. Here the CDR3 reads CASSQDLPDRGG.

There are many counts of this clonotype. The chain joins TRBV29-1 to TRBJ2-1; tentative D call: TRBD2 (5 bases). This CDR3 is 14 amino acids long. From germline, CDR1 is SQVTM and CDR2 ANQGSEA. Trimming shortened V by 6 bases and J by 0 bases, and 12 bases separated the two germline ends. As DNA, the CDR3 is TGCAGCGTAGTGGACTCAAGCTCCTACAATGAGCAGTTCTTC. Translated: CSVVDSSSYNEQFF.

J is TRBJ2-5 and V is TRBV29-1; D may be TRBD1 (5 bases). The CDR3 contains 14 residues. Germline V CDR1 and CDR2: SQVTM, ANQGSEA. V gave up 1 base and J gave up 2 bases, with 11 bases separating them. CDR3 DNA sequence: TGCAGCGTTGAAGCCAAAAGGGGACAAGAGACCCAGTACTTC. This sequence encodes CSVEAKRGQETQYF.

V usage is TRBV20-1 and J usage is TRBJ2-3, with D perhaps matching TRBD2 (6 bases). This CDR3 has 16 residues. Germline loops: CDR1 DFQATT, CDR2 SNEGSKA (reference sequence). Trimming left V 3 bases short and J 0 bases short, with 16 bases between. Here the CDR3 DNA reads TGCAGTGCTAGTAGTGGGAGCGGGCTAAGCACAGATACGCAGTATTTT. It encodes CSASSGSGLSTDTQYF.

CDR3 amino acids: CASSQGRQGALYGYTF. The CDR3 nucleotides are TGCGCCAGCAGCCAAGGACGACAGGGGGCTCTCTATGGCTACACCTTC. The V call is TRBV4-1, the J call TRBJ1-2, with 10 bases lining up with TRBD1. Germline CDR1 and CDR2: MGHRA and YSYEKL. Unmatched junction bases numbered 6, after V lost 1 base and J lost 4 bases. CDR3 length: 16 amino acids.